Below, 26 T cell receptor beta chains from the same sample are listed, as sequenced in a study of blood T cell repertoires in COVID-19. Assay: immunoSEQ multiplex PCR; the TCRdb copy retains only in-frame clones and omits some. The profile covers around 42,000 clones, with about 80% appearing a single time and about 2.6% taken by the ten largest. The sequencing input was peripheral blood. The receptors were sampled from a woman aged 60-75 years with acute or convalescent COVID-19.

This clone was seen a handful of times. The chain links TRBV7-9 to TRBJ2-1; 8 nucleotides agree with TRBD2. The germline V gene encodes CDR1 SEHNR and CDR2 FQNEAQ (reference sequence). V gave up 5 bases and J gave up 8 bases; unmatched junction bases: 17. This CDR3 contains 17 residues. CDR3 coding DNA: TGTGCCAGCAGCCCCCGACTAGCGAGGATGCCAACCCATGAGCAGTTCTTC. Translation: CASSPRLARMPTHEQFF. The full variable domain, its missing parts supplied by reference TRBV7-9 and TRBJ2-1, is DTGVSQNPRHKITKRGQNVTFRCDPISEHNRLYWYRQTLGQGPEFLTYFQNEAQLEKSRLLSDRFSAERPKGSFSTLEIQRTEQGDSAMYLCASSPRLARMPTHEQFFGPGTRLTVL.

V gene TRBV10-3 combines with J gene TRBJ1-3, with 9 nucleotides matching TRBD1. V lost 2 bases to trimming and J lost 3 bases; unmatched junction nucleotides: 8. Germline CDR1 reads ENHRY; CDR2 reads SYGVKD. The CDR3 runs 17 residues. The CDR3: CAISEITTGGIGNTIYF. The DNA of the CDR3 is TGTGCCATCAGTGAGATCACCACAGGGGGCATTGGAAACACCATATATTTT.

The chain is built from TRBV5-1 and TRBJ2-1, with 9 bases fitting TRBD2. With 4 bases clipped from V and 0 bases from J, the junction kept 5 bases outside the gene matches. CDR3 size: 16 residues. Germline loops: CDR1 SGHRS, CDR2 YFSETQ. For the CDR3, the DNA is TGCGCCAGCAGCATGACTAGCGGTAGCTCCTACAATGAGCAGTTCTTC. Residues: CASSMTSGSSYNEQFF. Supplemented by reference TRBV5-1 and TRBJ2-1, the full variable domain reads KAGVTQTPRYLIKTRGQQVTLSCSPISGHRSVSWYQQTPGQGLQFLFEYFSETQRNKGNFPGRFSGRQFSNSRSEMNVSTLELGDSALYLCASSMTSGSSYNEQFFGPGTRLTVL.

The chain uses TRBV6-5 and TRBJ2-7; D might be TRBD2 (5 bases). Germline V lookup: CDR1 MNHEY, CDR2 SVGAGI. There are 14 residues in the CDR3. The V and J ends lost 6 bases and 0 bases respectively, with 12 bases between them. The chain's CDR3 is CASRRTVTSYEQYF. The CDR3 DNA follows: TGTGCCAGCAGGAGGACTGTAACCTCCTACGAGCAGTACTTC.

The chain employs TRBV3-1 (or the pseudogene TRBV3-2) and TRBJ1-2; D is possibly TRBD1 (6 bases). V dropped 4 bases and J dropped 7 bases, with 16 bases sitting between them. The CDR3 spans 14 residues. CDR1 and CDR2 from the germline V gene are LGHDT and YNNKEL (reference sequence). The CDR3 sequence is CASSLGPSRGGYTF. DNA for the CDR3: TGTGCCAGCAGCCTCGGACCATCCAGGGGTGGCTACACCTTC.

The chain employs TRBV30 and TRBJ1-4; tentatively, D is TRBD1 (6 bases). Between the trimmed V and J ends, which lost 2 bases and 4 bases, there was a span of 8 bases. This CDR3 has 13 amino acids. From germline, CDR1 is GTSNPN and CDR2 SVGIG (reference sequence). CDR3: CAWSRGGNEKLFF. The CDR3 DNA reads as TGTGCCTGGAGTAGGGGGGGTAATGAAAAACTGTTTTTT.

The rearrangement links TRBV5-6 to TRBJ1-2, with D possibly TRBD1 on 5 matching bases. Trimming removed 3 bases at V and 2 bases at J, with 11 bases between. Germline V gene data show CDR1 as SGHDT and CDR2 as YYEEEE. This CDR3 has 14 residues. The CDR3 spells CASSWGVQNYGYTF. The CDR3 DNA sequence: TGTGCCAGCAGCTGGGGGGTTCAGAACTATGGCTACACCTTC. Filled out from reference TRBV5-6 and TRBJ1-2, the complete variable domain reads DAGVTQSPTHLIKTRGQQVTLRCSPKSGHDTVSWYQQALGQGPQFIFQYYEEEERQRGNFPDRFSGHQFPNYSSELNVNALLLGDSALYLCASSWGVQNYGYTFGSGTRLTVV.

The chain couples TRBV15 to TRBJ2-7, with D possibly TRBD1 on 6 matching bases. Trimming pared 0 bases from V and 6 bases from J, leaving 6 bases between. Looked up from germline, CDR1 is LNHNV and CDR2 is YYDKDF (reference sequence). CDR3 length: 12 residues. The CDR3 nucleotides are TGTGCCACCAGCAGAGAAGGGGGCGAGCAGTACTTC. Translation: CATSREGGEQYF.

The CDR3, as DNA: TGTGCCAGCAGTGAGATAGCGACACATCTTAACTATGGCTACACCTTC. Protein product: CASSEIATHLNYGYTF. The chain carries TRBV25-1 and TRBJ1-2; no firm D call. Trimming pared 3 bases from V and 1 base from J, leaving 15 bases between. The CDR3 totals 16 residues. The V gene's germline CDR1 is MGHDK and CDR2 SYGVNS.

V is TRBV28 and J is TRBJ1-1, with 10 nucleotides matching TRBD1. Germline V gives CDR1 MDHEN, CDR2 SYDVKM. With 5 bases clipped from V and 1 base from J, the junction kept 4 bases outside the gene matches. The CDR3 spans 15 residues. This CDR3 reads CASSVGQGWNTEAFF. The CDR3, as DNA: TGTGCCAGCAGTGTGGGACAGGGGTGGAACACTGAAGCTTTCTTT.

The gene calls are TRBV5-1 and TRBJ1-2, with 10 bases that match TRBD1. V lost 0 bases and J lost 7; bases outside the gene matches: 3. This CDR3 is built from 14 residues. The germline gives CDR1 SGHRS, CDR2 YFSETQ. The CDR3 nucleotides are TGCGCCAGCAGCTTGGCGACAGGGGGCCGTGGCTACACCTTC. It codes for CASSLATGGRGYTF. The full variable domain, with the rest looked up from reference TRBV5-1 and TRBJ1-2, is KAGVTQTPRYLIKTRGQQVTLSCSPISGHRSVSWYQQTPGQGLQFLFEYFSETQRNKGNFPGRFSGRQFSNSRSEMNVSTLELGDSALYLCASSLATGGRGYTFGSGTRLTVV.

The chain joins TRBV19 to TRBJ1-1; unclear D gene. This CDR3 has 15 residues. Per germline, CDR1 LNHDA and CDR2 SQIVND (reference sequence). V was clipped by 6 bases and J by 0 bases, with 14 bases between them. The CDR3, as DNA: TGTGCCAGTAGGGCCGAACCGAGGGTGAACACTGAAGCTTTCTTT. This gives the protein CASRAEPRVNTEAFF.

The CDR3 spells CAWSPMYSLGNQPQHF. The CDR3 bases are TGTGCCTGGAGCCCCATGTACAGTTTAGGCAATCAGCCCCAGCATTTT. The gene calls are TRBV30 and TRBJ1-5; D remains unclear. The CDR3 runs 16 residues. V was cut by 3 bases and J by 2 bases, with 17 bases left in between. Germline V gene data show CDR1 as GTSNPN and CDR2 as SVGIG (reference sequence).

The J gene is TRBJ1-2, the V gene TRBV6-1; D unclear. The CDR3 extends over 13 amino acids. V was cut by 1 base and J by 8 bases, with 11 bases left in between. From germline, CDR1 is MNHNS and CDR2 SASEGT. The CDR3 region is CASSEGNIGGYTF. CDR3 bases: TGTGCCAGCAGTGAAGGGAATATCGGGGGCTACACCTTC.

J is TRBJ1-1 and V is TRBV6-6, with D maybe TRBD1 (5 bases). Germline values: CDR1 MNHNY, CDR2 SVGAGI (reference sequence). The V end was cut by 6 bases, the J end by 0 bases, with 8 bases between. The CDR3 consists of 13 residues. This CDR3 is CASRTQVNTEAFF. The CDR3 DNA sequence: TGTGCCAGCAGGACACAGGTGAACACTGAAGCTTTCTTT.

The chain couples TRBV4-1 to TRBJ2-1, with 16 positions matching TRBD2. This CDR3 contains 18 residues. CDR1 is MGHRA and CDR2 is YSYEKL in the germline V gene. Unmatched junction bases numbered 6, after V lost 3 bases and J lost 4 bases. Here the CDR3 reads CASSHEGLAGGPYNEQFF. CDR3 DNA sequence: TGCGCCAGCAGCCATGAGGGACTAGCGGGAGGGCCATACAATGAGCAGTTCTTC.

The rearrangement links TRBV3-1 (or the pseudogene TRBV3-2) to TRBJ2-2, with 8 bases aligning to TRBD2. There are 17 residues in the CDR3. The V segment lost 0 bases and the J segment 0 bases; nucleotides outside the gene matches: 3. Germline CDR1 reads LGHDT; CDR2 reads YNNKEL (reference sequence). The CDR3: CASSQDPLAANTGELFF. CDR3 in DNA: TGTGCCAGCAGCCAAGATCCACTAGCGGCGAACACCGGGGAGCTGTTTTTT.

This clone was seen more than once but under ten times. This chain connects TRBV5-8 to TRBJ1-1; the D is unclear. The germline V gene encodes CDR1 SGHTS and CDR2 YDEGEE. Trimming pared 6 bases from V and 1 base from J, leaving 13 bases between. CDR3 length: 14 residues. DNA of the CDR3: TGTGCCAGCAACGGGGTTCAGCAGAACACTGAAGCTTTCTTT. Amino acid sequence: CASNGVQQNTEAFF.

This clone was seen only once. The chain has TRBV18 and TRBJ2-3, with 10 nucleotides matching TRBD2. The CDR3 totals 13 residues. Losses at the gene ends were 2 bases for V and 13 bases for J; bases not matched to a gene: 6. The germline V gene has CDR1 KGHSH and CDR2 LQKENI. CDR3 DNA: TGTGCCAGCTCACCAGAACTAGCGGGGTCGGAGTATTTT. Translated, it gives CASSPELAGSEYF.

CDR3 bases: TGTGCCAGCAGTGGGGCCCTACAGGGGCCAGGGAAAGATACGCAGTATTTT. Translated: CASSGALQGPGKDTQYF. V and J are TRBV28 and TRBJ2-3; 7 bases match TRBD1. CDR1 and CDR2 (germline): MDHEN, SYDVKM. This CDR3 has 17 residues. Losses at the gene ends were 5 bases for V and 5 bases for J; bases not matched to a gene: 16.

This clone turned up a few times. The chain employs TRBV11-1 and TRBJ1-1; D might be TRBD1 (6 bases). The germline V and J ends were trimmed by 5 bases and 1 base, with 14 bases remaining between them. Germline CDR1 SGHAT, CDR2 FQDESV (reference sequence). The CDR3 is made up of 15 amino acids. CDR3 nucleotide sequence: TGTGCCAGCAGCCCGACAGGAGAGGGGAACACTGAAGCTTTCTTT. It codes for CASSPTGEGNTEAFF.

In its sample, this clone was seen once. The V gene is TRBV15, the J gene TRBJ1-4, with a possible D match to TRBD1 (6 bases). The CDR3 is made up of 15 amino acids. The V gene's germline CDR1 is LNHNV and CDR2 YYDKDF (reference sequence). Trimming cost V 1 base and J 3 bases, with 9 bases left between them. CDR3: CATSRGRTANEKLFF. CDR3 nucleotides: TGTGCCACCAGCAGAGGCAGGACAGCTAATGAAAAACTGTTTTTT.

The gene calls are TRBV7-8 and TRBJ2-7; no clear D. V was cut by 2 bases and J by 3 bases, with 14 bases left in between. The V gene's germline CDR1 is SGHVS and CDR2 FQNEAQ. CDR3 length: 15 residues. The DNA of the CDR3 is TGTGCCAGCAGCTTACAAGCAGGCGATAACTACGAGCAGTACTTC. Amino acids: CASSLQAGDNYEQYF.

The chain employs TRBV5-4 and TRBJ2-1; 9 positions match TRBD2. With 5 bases clipped from V and 11 bases from J, the junction kept 14 bases outside the gene matches. There are 15 residues in the CDR3. Germline-derived CDR1 and CDR2 are SGHNT and YYREEE (reference sequence). CDR3 DNA: TGTGCCAGCAGTGAGGGCGGGAGGGCCGCTGGTCAGCAGTTCTTC. This sequence encodes CASSEGGRAAGQQFF.

This clone was observed a single time. V is TRBV10-1 and J is TRBJ2-3; D possibly corresponds to TRBD1 (5 bases). The CDR3 runs to 12 residues. Germline V lookup: CDR1 WNHNN, CDR2 SYGVQD (reference sequence). V gave up 3 bases and J gave up 6 bases, with 7 bases separating them. For the CDR3, the DNA is TGCGCCAGCAGTGAAGGGGTGGATACGCAGTATTTT. This sequence encodes CASSEGVDTQYF.

The J gene is TRBJ2-2, the V gene TRBV5-6, with D perhaps matching TRBD1 (5 bases). This CDR3 spans 14 amino acids. Germline CDR1 SGHDT, CDR2 YYEEEE. The V gene lost 0 bases and the J gene lost 4 bases, with 7 bases spanning the gap. The chain's CDR3 is CASSLGQGTGELFF. The CDR3 nucleotides read TGTGCCAGCAGCTTGGGGCAGGGCACCGGGGAGCTGTTTTTT.